This T cell receptor (beta chain) was profiled in a study of OX40 agonist ivuxolimab in advanced cancers. Across the whole study: Ivuxolimab, which is an agonistic anti-OX40 (CD134) antibody, was administered to the patients. Patients received ivuxolimab, an intravenous treatment, every 2 weeks at 0.01 to 10 mg/kg. A male proportion of 82.7% was recorded, with mean age 60 years and range about 23 to 80.

Germline CDR1 and CDR2: SGHRS and YFSETQ. The CDR3 is 13 residues long. Trimming took 0 bases from V and 4 from J, leaving 2 bases between them. Sequenced by immunoSEQ multiplex PCR; TCRdb stores in-frame clones only, minus some. The profile shows about 57,000 clones, nearly 85% of them singletons. Sequences were derived from CD4+ or CD8+ T cells sorted from blood, sampled in a trial of the OX40 agonist ivuxolimab. The gene calls are TRBV5-1 and TRBJ2-6, with unresolved D. This receptor was obtained from an adult with an advanced solid tumor such as melanoma, head and neck, liver or kidney cancer. The DNA of the CDR3 is TGCGCCAGCAGCTTGGCCGGGGCCAACGTCCTGACTTTC. Translating gives CASSLAGANVLTF.